This entry describes one T cell receptor (beta chain). This sample is part of a study of CD8 T cells in Susac syndrome. Random hexamers were used to reverse transcribe roughly 0.45 to 1 ug of RNA. immunoSEQ multiplex PCR amplified TCR beta CDR3 across 54 Vbeta, 13 Jbeta. TCRdb reprocessed the immunoSEQ multiplex PCR reads with MiXCR, giving one entry per CDR3 protein. The sample has some 130,000 distinct CDR3 sequences, 85% to 95% seen once; the top ten hold about 0.18%. The CDR3 has 14 amino acids. Looked up from germline, CDR1 is DFQATT and CDR2 is SNEGSKA (reference sequence). Trimming took off 2 bases at V and 2 bases at J, with 13 bases between the two ends.

Sequencing input: CD8+ T cells from PBMCs. The source is a human donor with Susac syndrome. The genes are TRBV20-1 and TRBJ2-7; maybe TRBD1 (5 bases). The CDR3 nucleotides read TGCAGTGCTAGAAGTAAACAGGACGCCTACGAGCAGTACTTC. It encodes CSARSKQDAYEQYF.